Listed below are T cell receptor beta chains from one sample, sequenced in a study of blood T cell repertoires in COVID-19. Profiling relied on immunoSEQ multiplex PCR, and the TCRdb table lists in-frame clones only, not all of them. This table has more than 200,000 clones, around 80% appearing once. The sequencing sample was made of peripheral blood. The receptors shown here come from a woman aged 45-59 years with acute or convalescent COVID-19. Both conserved end residues are part of each CDR3. The D gene is left open where the match is weak. Expanded clones are given a class, and other clones once, few, many or no size at all.

TRBJ2-1 TRBD1 - TRBV29-1 TGCAGCGTCGAGAGGACAGGGGCGACAAGAGGCCATGAGCAGTTCTTC CSVERTGATRGHEQFF
TRBJ2-5 TRBD1 - TRBV10-2 TGCGCCAGCAGTGTTGAGGGGGCCCTGAAAGAGACCCAGTACTTC CASSVEGALKETQYF
TRBJ2-3 TRBD2 - TRBV7-9 TGTGCCAGCAGCGTTAGATCAGCGGGGTTATCATTGGCAGATACGCAGTATTTT CASSVRSAGLSLADTQYF
TRBJ2-2 TRBD1 few TRBV19 TGTGCCAGTAGCAGGACAGGGGCGGAGGGCGGGGAGCTGTTTTTT CASSRTGAEGGELFF
TRBJ2-2 TRBD2 few TRBV7-2 TGTGCCAGCAGCGCCCGACTAGCGGGAGAAACCGGGGAGCTGTTTTTT CASSARLAGETGELFF
TRBJ1-1 - - TRBV7-8 TGTGCCAGCAGGTGGGGAGGGGGCACTGAAGCTTTCTTT CASRWGGGTEAFF
TRBJ2-1 - once TRBV11-3 TGTGCCAGCAGCTTCGGAGCGGTTCCCTACAATGAGCAGTTCTTC CASSFGAVPYNEQFF
TRBJ1-1 - - TRBV28 TGTGCCAGCAGTGTTATGGGTGGAGGAACTGAAGCTTTCTTT CASSVMGGGTEAFF
TRBJ1-2 - - TRBV19 TGTGCCAGTAGTCCGACGCACACGGGAGACTATGGCTACACCTTC CASSPTHTGDYGYTF
TRBJ1-1 - few TRBV7-2 TGTGCCAGCAGCTTAGGGGCCCAGATGAACACTGAAGCTTTCTTT CASSLGAQMNTEAFF
TRBJ2-1 - - TRBV11-2 TGTGCCAGCAGCTTAGTTTCGGGTACGCAGTTCTTC CASSLVSGTQFF
TRBJ1-5 - - TRBV6-1 TGTGCCAGCAGTGACAGTTATAGCAATCAGCCCCAGCATTTT CASSDSYSNQPQHF
TRBJ1-1 - - TRBV6-5 TGTGCCAGCAACCTAGGACAGCCGAACACTGAAGCTTTCTTT CASNLGQPNTEAFF
TRBJ2-1 - - TRBV28 TGTGCCAGCAGTAGGGGGTCAGTACAGGATGAGCAGTTCTTC CASSRGSVQDEQFF
TRBJ2-1 TRBD2 - TRBV7-2 TGTGCCAGCAGCTTCACTTCCGGGACTAGTGACGAGCAGTTCTTC CASSFTSGTSDEQFF
TRBJ1-1 - - TRBV29-1 TGCAGCGTTGAAGAGGGAGGGGGTAAAGCTGAAGCTTTCTTT CSVEEGGGKAEAFF
TRBJ2-7 TRBD1 - TRBV27 TGTGCCAGCAGCATATCTGGGGACAGGGCCTCCTACGAGCAGTACTTC CASSISGDRASYEQYF
TRBJ2-3 TRBD2 - TRBV5-1 TGCGCCAGCAGCTTGGTAGGTAGCGGGAGATCGATGGATACGCAGTATTTT CASSLVGSGRSMDTQYF
TRBJ2-1 - - TRBV5-4 TGTGCCAGCAGCTACAGCAATGAGCAGTTCTTC CASSYSNEQFF
TRBJ2-3 - - TRBV27 TGTGCTAGTTATGGGGCGGGCACAGATACGCAGTATTTT CASYGAGTDTQYF
TRBJ1-2 - - TRBV10-3 TGTGCCATCAGTGAGGGACCCTCCAGGGCTAACTATGGCTACACCTTC CAISEGPSRANYGYTF
TRBJ2-1 TRBD2 - TRBV18 TGTGCCAGCTCACGTGGGACTATCACTGAGGAGCAGTTCTTC CASSRGTITEEQFF
TRBJ2-2 - - TRBV2 TGTGCCAGCAGTGAGGCTAGCAGCTACACCGGGGAGCTGTTTTTT CASSEASSYTGELFF
TRBJ1-1 - - TRBV12-3/TRBV12-4 TGTGCCAGCAGTAGGGACACCACTGAAGCTTTCTTT CASSRDTTEAFF
TRBJ2-7 - - TRBV19 TGTGCCAGTAGTATACAGGGGACGCCTGCTCGGGAGCAGTACTTC CASSIQGTPAREQYF
TRBJ2-7 TRBD1 few TRBV18 TGTGCCAGCTCACGACAGGGGTACGAGCAGTACTTC CASSRQGYEQYF
TRBJ2-7 - - TRBV5-1 TGCGCCAGCAGCTTGGTGGGGGCACCGGCCCCTGCCTACGAGCAGTACTTC CASSLVGAPAPAYEQYF
TRBJ1-5 - - TRBV19 TGTGCCAGTAGTACCCAACAGGCGCTGCATCAGCCCCAGCATTTT CASSTQQALHQPQHF
TRBJ1-1 TRBD1 - TRBV18 TGTGCCAGCTCACCTGCTCGGACAGGCGGCACTGAAGCTTTCTTT CASSPARTGGTEAFF
TRBJ2-3 - - TRBV7-3 - CASSSVGSGTSLYF
TRBJ1-2 TRBD1 - TRBV19 TGTGCCACTGGGACAGCCCTTAACTATGGCTACACCTTC CATGTALNYGYTF
TRBJ2-2 - - TRBV4-2 TGTGCCAGCAGCCCCATGGCGACTACGAACACCGGGGAGCTGTTTTTT CASSPMATTNTGELFF
TRBJ2-7 TRBD2 - TRBV9 TGTGCCAGCAGCTCGGGACTAGCGGCGGGGGAGCAGTACTTC CASSSGLAAGEQYF
TRBJ2-3 TRBD2 - TRBV29-1 TGCAGCGTGACGGGGGTAGCGGGAGGGAGCACAGATACGCAGTATTTT CSVTGVAGGSTDTQYF
TRBJ2-7 - - TRBV5-1 TGCGCCAGCAGTCCGGTGTCCCCCTACGAGCAGTACTTC CASSPVSPYEQYF
TRBJ2-1 TRBD2 - TRBV7-7 TGTGCCAGCAGCCCGGGACTAGCTCCGGACAATGAGCAGTTCTTC CASSPGLAPDNEQFF
TRBJ2-3 TRBD2 once TRBV28 TGTGCCAGCAGTTTTCGTCCCTTAGCGGGCAACCAGCCTAGCACAGATACGCAGTATTTT CASSFRPLAGNQPSTDTQYF
TRBJ1-1 - - TRBV6-5 TGTGCCAGCAGTCTAGGAGAGATTGAAGCTTTCTTT CASSLGEIEAFF
TRBJ1-5 - - TRBV19 TGTGCCAGTAGTATGAATCGGGGGAGCAGACAGCCCCAGCATTTT CASSMNRGSRQPQHF
TRBJ2-5 TRBD2 - TRBV18 TGTGCCAGCTCACGAGCCTGGACTAGCGGGAGGACTCAAGAGACCCAGTACTTC CASSRAWTSGRTQETQYF
TRBJ2-2 TRBD1 - TRBV14 TGTGCCAGCAGCCATTTCCGGGACAGGGCGAACACCGGGGAGCTGTTTTTT CASSHFRDRANTGELFF